This T cell receptor (beta chain) was observed in a study of T cell clonotyping in hematopoietic cell transplantation. General study points: After transplant, recipient diversity fell while pathologically expanded clonotypes grew through day 180.

Here immunoSEQ multiplex PCR was the method, and the copy in TCRdb shows in-frame clones only, minus some. Among approximately 46,000 clones listed, 86% were seen once. Noted time point: recipient sample about 28 days before transplant, after cytoreduction. Concerning this clone: The antigen is undetermined.

The sample here was peripheral blood mononuclear cells, taken before stem cell transplant. The TCR was taken from a man aged 55 to 69 with biphenotypic leukemia. Some clones in this sample may be carry-over from other donors' samples.

Here the CDR3 reads CASSPRARTDTQYF. Written as DNA, the CDR3 is TGTGCCAGCAGCCCCCGGGCCCGCACAGATACGCAGTATTTT. The chain combines TRBV9 with TRBJ2-3; D not certain. Germline V gives CDR1 SGDLS, CDR2 YYNGEE. Trimming cost V 4 bases and J 1 base, with 10 bases left between them. This CDR3 contains 14 residues.